This T cell receptor (beta chain) was sequenced for a study of blood T cell repertoires in COVID-19. At the level of the study: COVID-19 samples from acute and convalescent phases originated in the United States, Italy and Spain. T cells, B-cell-depleted T cells, or PBMCs provided the cDNA or gDNA that served as material.

Authors' analysis steps: For nucleated cells, counts were estimated from reference gene primer amplification. Some clones are missing from TCRdb's copy, which holds only in-frame ones; the method was immunoSEQ multiplex PCR. V and J calls and clone size are as listed in that table; D and trimming were resolved from the DNA. The table records 100,000 to 120,000 clones, 87% of them present only once. The germline V gene encodes CDR1 SNHLY and CDR2 FYNNEI. The CDR3 has 14 amino acids. V gave up 3 bases and J gave up 2 bases; unmatched junction bases: 2. The sequenced sample was peripheral blood. The TCR comes from a human donor in a cohort sampled during active COVID-19. The rearrangement uses TRBV2 and TRBJ2-3, with TRBD2 matching over 7 bases. The CDR3 nucleotides are TGTGCCAGCAGTGAGGGAGGGGCCACAGATACGCAGTATTTT. The encoded protein is CASSEGGATDTQYF.